This T cell receptor beta chain was sequenced for a study of identical twins. Germline V gene lookup returns CDR1 KGHDR and CDR2 SFDVKD. V was pared by 9 bases and J by 8 bases, with 22 bases between. This CDR3 is 15 amino acids long. This clonotype was observed a handful of times. TCRdb re-analysed the 5' RACE reads in MiXCR, keeping a single row per CDR3 protein. The sample records approximately 890,000 distinct CDR3 sequences, over 9% being singletons. The data also belong to a second study, concerning yellow fever vaccine responses in identical twins.

The V and J genes are TRBV24-1 and TRBJ2-1; D is ambiguous. Source material: PBMCs. The clonotype was recovered from a woman under 30 in good health. CDR3 loop: CATFTPKSPKDEQFF. The DNA of the CDR3 is TGTGCCACCTTCACCCCGAAGAGCCCGAAGGATGAGCAGTTCTTC.